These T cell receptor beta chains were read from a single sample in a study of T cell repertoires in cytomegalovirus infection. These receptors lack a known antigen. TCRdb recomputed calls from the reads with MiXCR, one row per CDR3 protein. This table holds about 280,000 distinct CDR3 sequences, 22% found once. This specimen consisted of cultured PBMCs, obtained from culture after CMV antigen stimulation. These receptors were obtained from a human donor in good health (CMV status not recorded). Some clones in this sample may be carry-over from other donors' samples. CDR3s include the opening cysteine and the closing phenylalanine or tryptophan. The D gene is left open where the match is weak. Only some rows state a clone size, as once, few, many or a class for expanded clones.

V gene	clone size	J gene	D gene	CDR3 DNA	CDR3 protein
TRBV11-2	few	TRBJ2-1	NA	TGTGCCAGCAGCTTAGAGTTGGGAGGAGCTTTTTCCTACAATGAGCAGTTCTTC	CASSLELGGAFSYNEQFF
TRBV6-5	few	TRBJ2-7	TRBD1	TGTGCCAGCAGTCGACCCCGCCGGACAGGGATCTACGAGCAGTACTTC	CASSRPRRTGIYEQYF
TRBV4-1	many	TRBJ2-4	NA	TGCGCCAGCAGCCTGACAGAACTAGCCAAAAACATTCAGTACTTC	CASSLTELAKNIQYF
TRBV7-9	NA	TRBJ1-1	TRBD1	TGTGCCAGCAGCCCCTCACCAAGTCCGGGACAGCTTAAGAACACTGAAGCTTTCTTT	CASSPSPSPGQLKNTEAFF
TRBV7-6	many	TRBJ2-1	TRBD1	TGTGCCAGCAGCTTAGGCCAGGGGGTATTCAATGAGCAGTTCTTC	CASSLGQGVFNEQFF
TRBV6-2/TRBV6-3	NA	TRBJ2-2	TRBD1	TGTGCCAGCAGTCTCTTGAACCAGGGACAGCCTAGTGACGGGGAGCTGTTTTTT	CASSLLNQGQPSDGELFF
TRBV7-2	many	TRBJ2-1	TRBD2	TGTGCCAGCAGCTTAGATCCTAGCGGGGGCAATGAGCAGTTCTTC	CASSLDPSGGNEQFF
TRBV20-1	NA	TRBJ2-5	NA	TGCAGTGCCGAAGACAGCTGGGAGAAGTACTTC	CSAEDSWEKYF
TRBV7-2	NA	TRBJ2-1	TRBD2	TGTGCCAGCAGCTTAGGGACTAGCGGGGGGTCGGATGAGCAGTTCTTC	CASSLGTSGGSDEQFF
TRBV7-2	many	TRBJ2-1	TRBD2	TGTGCCAGCAGCTTAGCGGGAGGGGTGGATGAGCAGTTCTTC	CASSLAGGVDEQFF
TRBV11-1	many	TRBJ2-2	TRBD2	TGTGCCAGCAGCTTGACTCGCGGGAGAATAGAGAACACCGGGGAGCTGTTTTTT	CASSLTRGRIENTGELFF
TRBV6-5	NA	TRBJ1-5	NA	TGTGCCAGCAGGTGGACGGCCGTGGGCAATCAGCCCCAGCATTTT	CASRWTAVGNQPQHF
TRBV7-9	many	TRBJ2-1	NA	TGTGCCAGCAGCTTAGCAGGGGAAATCAATGAGCAGTTCTTC	CASSLAGEINEQFF
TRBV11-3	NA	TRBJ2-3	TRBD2	TGTGCCAGCAGCTTTGGGGGACTAGCGGGAGACCCAGATACGCAGTATTTT	CASSFGGLAGDPDTQYF
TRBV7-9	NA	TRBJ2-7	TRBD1	TGTGCCAGCAGCTTCAGGACAGGTTTCTACGAGCAGTACTTC	CASSFRTGFYEQYF
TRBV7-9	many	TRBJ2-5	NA	TGTGCCAGCGAGGAGACCCAGTACTTC	CASEETQYF
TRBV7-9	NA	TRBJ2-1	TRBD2	TGTGCCAGCAGCCAAGCACTAGCGGGAGAGTGGAATGTCAATGAGCAGTTCTTC	CASSQALAGEWNVNEQFF
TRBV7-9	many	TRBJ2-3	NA	TGTGCCAGCAGCCCCCCTAGCACAGATACGCAGTATTTT	CASSPPSTDTQYF
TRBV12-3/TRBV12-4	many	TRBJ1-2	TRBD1	TGTGCCAGCAGTTTAACCCGGACAGGGTATGGCTACACCTTC	CASSLTRTGYGYTF
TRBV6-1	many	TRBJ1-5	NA	TGTGCCGGAGGAACAGGGAAACCCCAGCATTTT	CAGGTGKPQHF
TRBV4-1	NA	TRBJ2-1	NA	TGCGCCAGCAGCCTTCCCATCCTTAGCCCGACCTACAATGAGCAGTTCTTC	CASSLPILSPTYNEQFF
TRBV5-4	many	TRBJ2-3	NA	TGTGCCAGCAGCTTGGACTTCATGGGGCGCACAGATACGCAGTATTTT	CASSLDFMGRTDTQYF
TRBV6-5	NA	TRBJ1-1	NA	TGTGCCAGCAGGACGGGGGTAGTCGGGGACACTGAAGCTTTCTTT	CASRTGVVGDTEAFF
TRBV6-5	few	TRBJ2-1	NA	TGTGCCAGCAGTTCCAGGGGTTCTTGGGCCAATGAGCAGTTCTTC	CASSSRGSWANEQFF
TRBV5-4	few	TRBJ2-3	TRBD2	TGTGCCAGCAGCTTGTCCGGCGGGAGGCCCACAGATACGCAGTATTTT	CASSLSGGRPTDTQYF
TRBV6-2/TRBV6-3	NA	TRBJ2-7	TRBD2	TGTGCCAGCAGTTTCGGACTAGCGGGTTCCTACGAGCAGTACTTC	CASSFGLAGSYEQYF
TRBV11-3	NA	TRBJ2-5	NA	TGTGCCAGCAGCTCCCCTGGATGGGGGGTGGAGACCCAGTACTTC	CASSSPGWGVETQYF
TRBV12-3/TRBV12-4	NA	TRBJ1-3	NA	TGTGCCAGCAGTCCCCGTGGCAGGGTAGGGGGAAACACCATATATTTT	CASSPRGRVGGNTIYF
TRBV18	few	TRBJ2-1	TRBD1	TGTGCCAGCTCACTGAATGCCCCCGGGACAGGGTTCAATGAGCAGTTCTTC	CASSLNAPGTGFNEQFF
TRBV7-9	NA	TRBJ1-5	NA	TGTGCCAGCAGCCCCCAAGAGGCCGGCAATCAGCCCCAGCATTTT	CASSPQEAGNQPQHF
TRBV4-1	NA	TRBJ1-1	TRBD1	TGCGCCAGCAGCCAACGGTCCCCGGACAGGGGGCACACTGAAGCTTTCTTT	CASSQRSPDRGHTEAFF
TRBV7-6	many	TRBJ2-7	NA	TGTGCCAGCAGCTTCCAGTCAGACTCCTACGAGCAGTACTTC	CASSFQSDSYEQYF
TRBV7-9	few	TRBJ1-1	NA	TGTGCCAGTCAAACAGGGTTAGGCACTGAAGCTTTCTTT	CASQTGLGTEAFF